The 31 T cell receptor beta chains in this list originate from one sample, sequenced in a study of early T cells in non-severe SARS-CoV-2 infection. TCRdb redid the calling of the 5' RACE reads with MiXCR, one entry per CDR3 protein. The sample shows about 59,000 distinct CDR3 sequences, roughly an eighth of them seen only once. Source: whole blood, taken at baseline. These receptors all stem from an adult who was a healthcare worker with PCR-confirmed SARS-CoV-2 infection or an uninfected control (not recorded which).

This clonotype was found a few times. V is TRBV14 and J is TRBJ2-1; 8 positions agree with TRBD2. The trim removed 3 bases at V and 7 bases at J, leaving 8 bases unmatched. The length of the CDR3 is 15 residues. From germline, CDR1 is SGHDN and CDR2 FVKESK. The CDR3: CASSQWTSYRNEQFF. CDR3 DNA sequence: TGTGCCAGCAGCCAGTGGACTAGCTATCGAAATGAGCAGTTCTTC.

This clonotype has only a few counts. The chain recombines TRBV20-1 with TRBJ2-1, with TRBD2 identical over 9 bases. Trimming took 0 bases from V and 0 from J; bases not matched to a gene: 6. Germline CDR1 DFQATT, CDR2 SNEGSKA (reference sequence). CDR3 size: 17 residues. The CDR3 sequence: CSAREIAGVGSYNEQFF. CDR3 bases: TGCAGTGCTAGAGAAATAGCGGGAGTAGGCTCCTACAATGAGCAGTTCTTC.

This clonotype turned up a few times. The junction departs from germline at one end; a sequencing error may be responsible. The gene calls are TRBV5-1 and TRBJ2-1, with TRBD1 matching over 7 bases. Germline V gives CDR1 SGHRS, CDR2 YFSETQ. The length of the CDR3 is 16 residues. CDR3 nucleotides: TGCGCCGGCAGCTTGACGAAGGGGGCCTCCTACAATGAGCAGTTCTTC. It yields the protein CAGSLTKGASYNEQFF.

This chain links TRBV6-2 or TRBV6-3 with TRBJ2-3; D possibly uses TRBD1 or TRBD2 (6 bases each). The CDR3 is 14 amino acids. V was pared by 7 bases and J by 0 bases, with 11 bases between. The germline V gene encodes CDR1 MNHEY and CDR2 SVGEGT. The CDR3 DNA reads as TGTGCCAGCATTGGGGGGCATAGCACAGATACGCAGTATTTT. Residues: CASIGGHSTDTQYF.

Ten or more counts support this clonotype. The rearrangement links TRBV7-2 to TRBJ2-7; 10 bases agree with TRBD2. The CDR3 runs 15 residues. V dropped 1 base and J dropped 2; count of bases not matched to a gene: 2. Germline CDR1 is SGHTA and CDR2 is FQGNSA. The CDR3 bases are TGTGCCAGCAGCTTAGTACTAGCGGGACCCTACGAGCAGTACTTC. Amino acids: CASSLVLAGPYEQYF.

This chain uses TRBV16 with TRBJ2-7; the match to TRBD1 covers 7 bases. Trimming took 3 bases from V and 6 from J; bases not matched to a gene: 5. This CDR3 contains 13 residues. Germline V gene sequence: CDR1 KGHSY, CDR2 FQNENV. The CDR3 protein is CASSHLTGSEQYF. CDR3 nucleotides: TGTGCCAGCAGCCATCTGACAGGGTCCGAGCAGTACTTC.

The genes are TRBV20-1 and TRBJ1-3, with D possibly TRBD1 on 5 matching bases. CDR3 length equals 16 residues. The germline V gene has CDR1 DFQATT and CDR2 SNEGSKA (reference sequence). Trimming removed 3 bases from V and 0 bases from J, with 15 bases in between. The CDR3 region has the DNA TGCAGTGCTAGCCCGACAGTGACCGACTCTGGAAACACCATATATTTT. Translation: CSASPTVTDSGNTIYF.

This clonotype was counted only a few times. The V and J genes are TRBV7-6 and TRBJ2-1, with D maybe TRBD2 (5 bases). The germline gives CDR1 SGHVS, CDR2 FNYEAQ. Trimming stripped 2 bases from V and 2 bases from J, with 10 bases between. The length of the CDR3 is 15 residues. The CDR3 sequence is CASSLSAGTYNEQFF. CDR3 sequence (DNA): TGTGCCAGCAGCTTATCTGCCGGGACCTACAATGAGCAGTTCTTC.

This clonotype has more than one count but fewer than ten. The chain combines TRBV6-6 with TRBJ2-2, with D perhaps matching TRBD2 (5 bases). CDR1 is MNHNY and CDR2 is SVGAGI in the germline V gene (reference sequence). Trimming took off 8 bases at V and 5 bases at J, with 15 bases between the two ends. The CDR3 has 14 residues. The CDR3 DNA sequence: TGTGCCAGCCGGCGAGGGCGAGGGACCGGGGAGCTGTTTTTT. This encodes CASRRGRGTGELFF.

The chain combines TRBV11-2 with TRBJ2-5, with D tentatively TRBD1 (6 bases). Trimming shortened V by 1 base and J by 5 bases, and 11 bases separated the two germline ends. In germline, CDR1 is SGHAT, CDR2 FQNNGV. The CDR3 extends over 14 amino acids. This CDR3 is CASSLARGWETQYF. DNA for the CDR3: TGTGCCAGCAGCTTAGCCAGGGGTTGGGAGACCCAGTACTTC.

In its sample, this clonotype was seen a few times. This chain connects TRBV7-6 to TRBJ1-1, with D unclear. Germline V CDR1 and CDR2: SGHVS, FNYEAQ. Trimming stripped 1 base from V and 7 bases from J, with 10 bases between. This CDR3 has 13 amino acids. The CDR3 coding sequence is TGTGCCAGCAGCTTAGGGGAGGGTGGTGAAGCTTTCTTT. Protein product: CASSLGEGGEAFF.

This chain links TRBV12-3 or TRBV12-4 with TRBJ2-4; TRBD2 is a possible D gene (6 bases). The CDR3 runs to 13 residues. V lost 6 bases, J lost 8 bases, and 14 bases lay in between. Here the CDR3 DNA reads TGTGCCAGCAGGGAGCACGGGGGAGACATTCAGTACTTC. This encodes CASREHGGDIQYF.

CDR3 in amino acids: CSAMRGVEKLFF. CDR3 DNA sequence: TGCAGTGCTATGAGGGGGGTTGAAAAACTGTTTTTT. The gene calls are TRBV20-1 and TRBJ1-4; TRBD1 is a possible D gene (6 bases). V lost 4 bases, J lost 7 bases, and 10 bases lay in between. The CDR3 is 12 amino acids. From germline, CDR1 is DFQATT and CDR2 SNEGSKA (reference sequence).

This clonotype turned up a few times. The chain joins TRBV5-6 to TRBJ1-1; the D gene is possibly TRBD1 (5 bases). The CDR3 totals 15 residues. Per the germline V gene, CDR1 is SGHDT and CDR2 is YYEEEE. V lost 4 bases to trimming and J lost 1 base, with 14 bases between them. CDR3 residues: CASSQLGGENTEAFF. CDR3 in DNA: TGTGCCAGCAGCCAATTGGGAGGGGAGAACACTGAAGCTTTCTTT.

In its sample, this clonotype was seen a few times. The DNA of the CDR3 is TGCGCCAGCAGTGAGCCTTCGGACTACAGGCCTTCCTACGAGCAGTACTTC. Protein product: CASSEPSDYRPSYEQYF. The rearrangement links TRBV10-2 to TRBJ2-7; D might be TRBD2 (6 bases). The CDR3 is made up of 17 amino acids. CDR1 is WSHSY, CDR2 SAAADI, per germline. V was trimmed by 2 bases and J by 1 base, leaving 18 bases between them.

The chain carries TRBV6-1 and TRBJ1-1; maybe TRBD1 (6 bases). This CDR3 contains 13 residues. Trimming shortened V by 8 bases and J by 4 bases, and 14 bases separated the two germline ends. The germline CDR1 and CDR2 sequences are MNHNS and SASEGT. The CDR3, as DNA: TGTGCCAGCCGGCTAACAGGGACCACTGAAGCTTTCTTT. Translated, it gives CASRLTGTTEAFF.

V and J are TRBV12-3 or TRBV12-4 and TRBJ1-1, with no clear D. The CDR3 length is 11 residues. V lost 7 bases, J lost 6 bases, and 9 bases lay in between. For the CDR3, the DNA is TGTGCCAGCACCAGGAGAGCTGAAGCTTTCTTT. The encoded protein is CASTRRAEAFF.

This clonotype showed up just a few times. This chain links TRBV9 with TRBJ1-6; 8 bases are a match to TRBD1. The V gene's germline CDR1 is SGDLS and CDR2 YYNGEE. Trimming removed 4 bases from V and 8 bases from J; junction bases left unmatched: 8. The CDR3 runs 15 residues. CDR3 bases: TGTGCCAGCAGCCCTCGCGGACAGGGCTATTCACCCCTCCACTTT. This codes for CASSPRGQGYSPLHF.

This clonotype came up a few times. The rearrangement uses TRBV12-3 or TRBV12-4 and TRBJ2-7; 7 bases map to TRBD1. J was trimmed by 7 bases and V by 6 bases; bases with no gene match: 15. CDR3 length equals 15 residues. DNA of the CDR3: TGTGCCAGCAGCCGCGACAGGGTAGGGAGCGAAGAGCAGTACTTC. It specifies CASSRDRVGSEEQYF.

This clonotype was recorded a few times. The chain links TRBV2 to TRBJ1-1; D uncertain. Germline CDR1 and CDR2: SNHLY and FYNNEI. CDR3 size: 11 residues. The V gene lost 5 bases and the J gene lost 6 bases, with 7 bases spanning the gap. DNA for the CDR3: TGTGCCAGCAGTCCGTTCGCTGAAGCTTTCTTT. It translates to CASSPFAEAFF.

This clonotype appeared a few times. The V call is TRBV7-9, the J call TRBJ2-2; D gene ambiguous. Trimming stripped 5 bases from V and 5 bases from J, with 6 bases between. The CDR3 is 12 residues long. Germline V gene lookup returns CDR1 SEHNR and CDR2 FQNEAQ (reference sequence). CDR3 sequence (DNA): TGTGCCAGCAGCCCCACTACCGGGGAGCTGTTTTTT. Translated, it gives CASSPTTGELFF.

This clonotype was observed a few times. The chain is built from TRBV19 and TRBJ2-1, with TRBD2 matching over 7 bases. The germline V gene encodes CDR1 LNHDA and CDR2 SQIVND (reference sequence). This CDR3 contains 16 residues. V dropped 3 bases and J dropped 0; count of bases not matched to a gene: 5. The CDR3 DNA is TGTGCCAGTAGTATGCGGGGGTTCGGCTCCTACAATGAGCAGTTCTTC. This encodes CASSMRGFGSYNEQFF.

At least ten counts were recorded for this clonotype. V usage is TRBV20-1 and J usage is TRBJ2-7, with a tentative D call TRBD1 (6 bases). Germline lookup yields CDR1 DFQATT and CDR2 SNEGSKA (reference sequence). Trimming pared 2 bases from V and 0 bases from J, leaving 17 bases between. The CDR3 spans 16 residues. CDR3 nucleotide sequence: TGCAGTGCTAGATCCGTCCTACAGGGACCCTCCTACGAGCAGTACTTC. This sequence encodes CSARSVLQGPSYEQYF.

The V gene is TRBV3-1, the J gene TRBJ2-1, with TRBD1 as a possible D gene (5 bases). V lost 0 bases, J lost 5 bases, and 11 bases lay in between. CDR3 length equals 15 residues. CDR1 and CDR2 (germline): LGHDT, YNNKEL (reference sequence). The CDR3 DNA sequence: TGTGCCAGCAGCCAAGATCCCCTAGGGGACAATGAGCAGTTCTTC. Amino acid sequence: CASSQDPLGDNEQFF.

This clonotype was observed a handful of times. The genes are TRBV6-1 and TRBJ2-7; D is uncertain. V lost 8 bases, J lost 4 bases, and 12 bases lay in between. Germline CDR1 and CDR2: MNHNS and SASEGT. This CDR3 has 12 residues. CDR3 in amino acids: CASVKFGYEQYF. Written as DNA, the CDR3 is TGTGCCAGCGTGAAGTTTGGGTACGAGCAGTACTTC.

This clonotype was observed at least ten times. The J gene is TRBJ2-2, the V gene TRBV7-9; 10 bases are shared with TRBD1. CDR1 SEHNR and CDR2 FQNEAQ come from the germline V gene (reference sequence). Losses at the gene ends were 2 bases for V and 2 bases for J; bases not matched to a gene: 8. The CDR3 totals 18 residues. DNA for the CDR3: TGTGCCAGCAGCTTAAAGGCCGGACAGGGGGTAAACACCGGGGAGCTGTTTTTT. This translates into CASSLKAGQGVNTGELFF.

The chain combines TRBV7-2 with TRBJ2-7; D is unclear. Trimming cost V 4 bases and J 7 bases, with 17 bases left between them. Germline assignment: CDR1 SGHTA and CDR2 FQGNSA. CDR3 size: 14 residues. CDR3 DNA sequence: TGTGCCAGCAGCTACCCCGGATCGGCCCGGGAGCAGTACTTC. This translates into CASSYPGSAREQYF.

This clonotype was picked up a small number of times. This sequence joins TRBV10-3 and TRBJ1-1; D might be TRBD1 (5 bases). This CDR3 is 13 amino acids long. Trimming stripped 5 bases from V and 4 bases from J, with 11 bases between. CDR1 and CDR2 (germline): ENHRY, SYGVKD. The CDR3 loop is CAISPQGTTEAFF. In nucleotides, the CDR3 is TGTGCCATCAGTCCCCAGGGAACCACTGAAGCTTTCTTT.

This clonotype was counted only a few times. This rearrangement joins TRBV7-2 to TRBJ2-1; a possible D gene is TRBD2 (5 bases). The V gene's germline CDR1 is SGHTA and CDR2 FQGNSA. This CDR3 has 12 amino acids. Trimming shortened V by 4 bases and J by 9 bases, and 10 bases separated the two germline ends. Here the CDR3 reads CASSWTAGEQFF. For the CDR3, the DNA is TGTGCCAGCAGCTGGACGGCGGGTGAGCAGTTCTTC.

This clonotype showed up just a few times. The CDR3 DNA sequence: TGTGCCAGCAGCCCGACAGGGAACGCTGGCTACACCTTC. Its translation is CASSPTGNAGYTF. This chain connects TRBV6-2 or TRBV6-3 to TRBJ1-2; 7 bases align to TRBD1. Germline V CDR1 and CDR2: MNHEY, SVGEGT. V was clipped by 6 bases and J by 7 bases; unmatched bases: 8. The CDR3 covers 13 residues.

In its sample, this clonotype was seen many times. The chain joins TRBV7-8 to TRBJ1-4, with TRBD1 matching over 8 bases. This CDR3 region has 15 residues. Germline CDR1 is SGHVS and CDR2 is FQNEAQ. Germline trimming cut 5 bases from V and 7 bases from J; bases unmatched to any gene: 9. The CDR3 is CASSPVRTGSEKLFF. The DNA of the CDR3 is TGTGCCAGCAGCCCGGTGAGGACAGGGAGTGAAAAACTGTTTTTT.